The source of this T cell receptor beta chain is a study of technical replicates of blood from a few donors. Clones were sequenced by immunoSEQ multiplex PCR, and TCRdb holds only the in-frame ones, with some missing. The sample consists of roughly 85,000 clones, over 85% of them appearing once. The source of this sequence is a human donor in good health. The specimen sequenced was T cells isolated from PBMCs.

CDR3 protein: CSVVTRRSYEQYF. CDR3 coding DNA: TGCAGCGTTGTGACCCGGAGGAGCTACGAGCAGTACTTC. This chain uses TRBV29-1 with TRBJ2-7; a possible D gene is TRBD2 (5 bases). V was clipped by 4 bases and J by 3 bases, with 13 bases between them. This CDR3 spans 13 amino acids. CDR1 is SQVTM and CDR2 is ANQGSEA in the germline V gene.